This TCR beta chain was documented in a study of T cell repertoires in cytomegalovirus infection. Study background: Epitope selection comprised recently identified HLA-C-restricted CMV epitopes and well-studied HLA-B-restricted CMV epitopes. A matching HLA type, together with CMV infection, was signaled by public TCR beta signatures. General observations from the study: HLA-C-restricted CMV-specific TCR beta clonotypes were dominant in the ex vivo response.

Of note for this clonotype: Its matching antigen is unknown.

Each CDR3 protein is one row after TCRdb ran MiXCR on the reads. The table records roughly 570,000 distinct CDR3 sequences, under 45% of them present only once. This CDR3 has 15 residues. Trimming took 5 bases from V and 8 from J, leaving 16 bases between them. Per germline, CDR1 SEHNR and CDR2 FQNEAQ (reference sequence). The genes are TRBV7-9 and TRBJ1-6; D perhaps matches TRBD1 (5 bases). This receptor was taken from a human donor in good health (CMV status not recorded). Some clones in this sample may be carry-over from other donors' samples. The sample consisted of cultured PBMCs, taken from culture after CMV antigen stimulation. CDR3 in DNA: TGTGCCAGCAGCGTCTGGGGGGAGGGTGATTCACCCCTCCACTTT. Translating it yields CASSVWGEGDSPLHF.